This passage covers 5 T cell receptor beta chains from one sample sequenced in a study of T cells after yellow fever vaccination. Each CDR3 protein gets one entry after TCRdb re-called the 5' RACE reads with MiXCR. The table lists about 4,800 distinct CDR3 sequences, about 8.2% of them singletons. Specimen: PBMCs, either bulk or a sorted T-cell subset (CD4+, CD8+, memory, or dextramer-sorted; not recorded which), collected about 41 days after the first yellow fever vaccination. The receptors stem from a man between 18 and 29 years old who received the YFV17D yellow fever vaccine.

This clonotype showed up many times. For the CDR3, the DNA is TGTGCCAGCAGTTACACGGGGGGGGGGACCGGGGAGCTGTTTTTT. It yields the protein CASSYTGGGTGELFF. The chain uses TRBV6-6 and TRBJ2-2; 8 nucleotides match TRBD2. V lost 2 bases to trimming and J lost 5 bases; unmatched junction nucleotides: 4. Germline V gene sequence: CDR1 MNHNY, CDR2 SVGAGI (reference sequence). This CDR3 spans 15 amino acids.

Concerning this clonotype: A much larger clone differs from this one at a single base, so this may be a read error. The genes are TRBV29-1 and TRBJ2-2, with D perhaps matching TRBD1 (5 bases). Germline V gives CDR1 SQVTM, CDR2 ANQGSEA. The CDR3 spans 15 residues. In DNA form, the CDR3 reads TGCCGCGTCGAAACGGGCAGGGCCAACACCGGGGAGCTGTTTTTT. Its protein is CRVETGRANTGELFF.

This clonotype has ten or more counts. The chain employs TRBV10-3 and TRBJ2-2; 9 nucleotides line up with TRBD1. The V and J ends lost 4 bases and 6 bases, in that order; junction bases with no gene match: 6. This CDR3 is 15 amino acids long. Germline values: CDR1 ENHRY, CDR2 SYGVKD. This CDR3 reads CAISGSRDRAGELFF. The DNA for the CDR3 is TGTGCCATCAGTGGAAGCCGGGACAGGGCCGGGGAGCTGTTTTTT.

This clonotype was detected ten times or more. CDR3 loop: CASSYLVDTGELFF. Here the CDR3 DNA reads TGTGCCAGCAGTTACCTGGTCGACACCGGGGAGCTGTTTTTT. This chain uses TRBV6-5 with TRBJ2-2; no clear D gene. Germline V CDR1 and CDR2: MNHEY, SVGAGI. The V end was cut by 2 bases, the J end by 3 bases, with 7 bases between. The CDR3 is 14 residues long.

This clonotype was seen repeatedly, ten times or more. The chain is built from TRBV6-5 and TRBJ1-2, with a weak D call TRBD1 (5 bases). This CDR3 contains 16 residues. Germline CDR1 and CDR2: MNHEY and SVGAGI. Trimming took 2 bases from V and 5 from J, leaving 18 bases between them. In nucleotides, the CDR3 is TGTGCCAGCAGTTACGAGGGAGGAGGGGTGGAGTATGGCTACACCTTC. This gives the protein CASSYEGGGVEYGYTF.